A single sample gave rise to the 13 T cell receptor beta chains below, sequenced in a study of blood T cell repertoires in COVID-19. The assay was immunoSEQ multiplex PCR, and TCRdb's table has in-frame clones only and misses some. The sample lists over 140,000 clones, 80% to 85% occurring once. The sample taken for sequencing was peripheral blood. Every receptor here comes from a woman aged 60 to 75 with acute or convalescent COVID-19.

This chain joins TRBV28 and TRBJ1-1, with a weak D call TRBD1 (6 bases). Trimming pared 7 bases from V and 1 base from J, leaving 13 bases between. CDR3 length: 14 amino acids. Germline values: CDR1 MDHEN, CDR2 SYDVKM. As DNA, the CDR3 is TGTGCCAGCAAGGTCGGGACACCGAACACTGAAGCTTTCTTT. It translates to CASKVGTPNTEAFF.

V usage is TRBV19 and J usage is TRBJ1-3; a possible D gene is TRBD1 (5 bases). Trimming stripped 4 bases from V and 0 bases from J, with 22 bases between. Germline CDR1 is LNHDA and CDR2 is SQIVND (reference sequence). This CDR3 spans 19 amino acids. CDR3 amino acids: CASSKGLQRGLGSGNTIYF. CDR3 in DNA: TGTGCCAGTAGTAAGGGACTTCAACGCGGGCTGGGCTCTGGAAACACCATATATTTT.

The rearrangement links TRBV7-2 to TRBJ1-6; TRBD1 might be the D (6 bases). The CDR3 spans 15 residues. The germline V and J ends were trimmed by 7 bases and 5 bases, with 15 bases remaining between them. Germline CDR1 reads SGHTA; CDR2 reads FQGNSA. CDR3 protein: CASTRRGGNNSPLHF. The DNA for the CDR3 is TGTGCCAGCACAAGAAGGGGGGGCAATAATTCACCCCTCCACTTT.

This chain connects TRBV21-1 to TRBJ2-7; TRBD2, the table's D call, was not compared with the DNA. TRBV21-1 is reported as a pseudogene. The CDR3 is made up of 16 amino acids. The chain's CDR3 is CASSKGARGRSREQYF. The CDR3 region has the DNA TGTGCCAGCAGCAAAGGTGCTCGCGGGAGGTCTCGGGAGCAGTACTTC.

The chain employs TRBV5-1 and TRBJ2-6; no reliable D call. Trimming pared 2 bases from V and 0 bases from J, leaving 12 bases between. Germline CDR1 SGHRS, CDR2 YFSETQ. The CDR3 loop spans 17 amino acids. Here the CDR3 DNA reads TGCGCCAGCAGCTTTGGCAGCGCGATCTCTGGGGCCAACGTCCTGACTTTC. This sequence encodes CASSFGSAISGANVLTF.

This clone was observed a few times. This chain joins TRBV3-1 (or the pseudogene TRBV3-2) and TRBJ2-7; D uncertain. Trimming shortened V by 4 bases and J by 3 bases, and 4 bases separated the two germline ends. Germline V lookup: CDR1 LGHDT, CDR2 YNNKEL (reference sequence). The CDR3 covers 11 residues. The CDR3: CASSLNYEQYF. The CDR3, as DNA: TGTGCCAGCAGCCTCAACTACGAGCAGTACTTC.

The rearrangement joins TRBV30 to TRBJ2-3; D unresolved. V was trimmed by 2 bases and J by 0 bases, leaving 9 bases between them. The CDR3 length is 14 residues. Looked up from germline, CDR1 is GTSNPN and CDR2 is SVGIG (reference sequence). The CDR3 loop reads CAWSSGFSTDTQYF. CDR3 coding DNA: TGTGCCTGGAGTTCGGGTTTTAGCACAGATACGCAGTATTTT.

The CDR3 region is CASTEGGSYNSPLHF. The DNA of the CDR3 is TGTGCCAGCACCGAAGGGGGCTCCTATAATTCACCCCTCCACTTT. V and J are TRBV28 and TRBJ1-6, with TRBD1 as a possible D gene (6 bases). Looked up from germline, CDR1 is MDHEN and CDR2 is SYDVKM. V was clipped by 7 bases and J by 0 bases, with 10 bases between them. This CDR3 spans 15 amino acids.

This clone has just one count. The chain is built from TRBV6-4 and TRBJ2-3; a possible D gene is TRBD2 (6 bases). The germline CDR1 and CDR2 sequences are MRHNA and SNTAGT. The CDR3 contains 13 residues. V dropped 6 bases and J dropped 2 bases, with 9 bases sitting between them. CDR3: CASRRDFTDTQYF. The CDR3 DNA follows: TGTGCCAGCAGACGGGACTTCACAGATACGCAGTATTTT.

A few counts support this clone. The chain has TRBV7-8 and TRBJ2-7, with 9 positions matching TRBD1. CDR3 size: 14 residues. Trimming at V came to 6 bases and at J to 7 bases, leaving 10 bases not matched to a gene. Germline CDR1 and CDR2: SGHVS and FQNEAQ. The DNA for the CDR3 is TGTGCCAGCAGGTTAACCGGGACAGGGAATGAGCAGTACTTC. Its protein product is CASRLTGTGNEQYF.

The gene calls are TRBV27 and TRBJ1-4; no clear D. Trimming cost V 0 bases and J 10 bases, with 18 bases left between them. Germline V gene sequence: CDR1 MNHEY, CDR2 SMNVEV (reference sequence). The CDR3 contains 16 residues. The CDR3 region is CASSLSTGPTSGKLFF. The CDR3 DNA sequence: TGTGCCAGCAGTTTATCGACTGGACCTACCAGCGGAAAACTGTTTTTT.

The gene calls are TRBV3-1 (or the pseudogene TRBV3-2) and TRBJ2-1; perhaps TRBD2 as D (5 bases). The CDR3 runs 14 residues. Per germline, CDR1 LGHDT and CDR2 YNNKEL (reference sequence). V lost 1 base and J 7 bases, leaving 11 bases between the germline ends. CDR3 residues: CASSQGEYRNEQFF. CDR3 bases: TGTGCCAGCAGCCAAGGGGAGTACCGGAATGAGCAGTTCTTC.

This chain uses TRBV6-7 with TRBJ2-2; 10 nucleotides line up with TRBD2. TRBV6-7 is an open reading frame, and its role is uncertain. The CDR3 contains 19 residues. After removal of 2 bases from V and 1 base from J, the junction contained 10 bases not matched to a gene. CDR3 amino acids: CASSYETSGIGWNTGELFF. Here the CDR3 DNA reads TGTGCCAGCAGTTACGAAACTAGCGGGATAGGTTGGAACACCGGGGAGCTGTTTTTT.